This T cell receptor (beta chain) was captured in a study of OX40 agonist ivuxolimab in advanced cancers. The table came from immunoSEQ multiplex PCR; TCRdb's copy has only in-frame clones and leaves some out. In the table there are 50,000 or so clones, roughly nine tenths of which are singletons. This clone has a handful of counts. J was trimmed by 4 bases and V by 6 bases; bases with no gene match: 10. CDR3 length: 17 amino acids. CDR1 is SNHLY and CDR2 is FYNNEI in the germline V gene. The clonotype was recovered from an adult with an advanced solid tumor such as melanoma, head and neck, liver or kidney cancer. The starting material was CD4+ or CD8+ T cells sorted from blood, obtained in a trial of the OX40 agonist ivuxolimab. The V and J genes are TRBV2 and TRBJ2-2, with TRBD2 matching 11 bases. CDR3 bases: TGTGCCAGCAGGCCGGGACTAGCGGTCGCCCTCACCGGGGAGCTGTTTTTT. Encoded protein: CASRPGLAVALTGELFF.